This TCR beta chain derives from a study of T cell repertoires in ileal Crohn's disease. As for the study in general: All patients had surgery for stricturing (around 61%) or penetrating (around 40%) disease.

The germline CDR1 and CDR2 sequences are MDHEN and SYDVKM. The length of the CDR3 is 13 residues. Worth noting for this clone: Its antigen is unknown. Germline is not matched at one junction end, which may reflect a read error.

General observations from the study: High-frequency clones were more common in sorted CD8 than CD4 cells. Every patient over 26.8% clonality showed endoscopic recurrence.

Assay: immunoSEQ multiplex PCR; the TCRdb copy retains only in-frame clones and omits some. The profile shows about 16,000 clones, 88% of them singletons. Sequencing was carried out using ileal tissue. This sequence originates from an adult with Crohn's disease. The rearrangement links TRBV28 to TRBJ2-7, with 8 nucleotides matching TRBD1. CDR3 sequence (DNA): TGTGCCAGCAGTTTACTGACAGGGGCCCCCGATGACTTC. It yields the protein CASSLLTGAPDDF.